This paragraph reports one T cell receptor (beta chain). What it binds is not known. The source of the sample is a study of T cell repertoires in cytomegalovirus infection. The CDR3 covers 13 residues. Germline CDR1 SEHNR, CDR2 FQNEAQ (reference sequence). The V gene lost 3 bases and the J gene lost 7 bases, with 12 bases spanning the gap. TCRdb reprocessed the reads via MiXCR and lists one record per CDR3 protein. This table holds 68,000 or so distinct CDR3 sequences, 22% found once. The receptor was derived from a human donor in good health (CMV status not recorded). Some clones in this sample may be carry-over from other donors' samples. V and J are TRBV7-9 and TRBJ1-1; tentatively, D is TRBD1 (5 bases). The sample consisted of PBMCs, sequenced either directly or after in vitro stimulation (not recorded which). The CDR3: CASSFYSTDEAFF. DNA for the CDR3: TGTGCCAGCAGCTTTTATTCGACAGATGAAGCTTTCTTT.